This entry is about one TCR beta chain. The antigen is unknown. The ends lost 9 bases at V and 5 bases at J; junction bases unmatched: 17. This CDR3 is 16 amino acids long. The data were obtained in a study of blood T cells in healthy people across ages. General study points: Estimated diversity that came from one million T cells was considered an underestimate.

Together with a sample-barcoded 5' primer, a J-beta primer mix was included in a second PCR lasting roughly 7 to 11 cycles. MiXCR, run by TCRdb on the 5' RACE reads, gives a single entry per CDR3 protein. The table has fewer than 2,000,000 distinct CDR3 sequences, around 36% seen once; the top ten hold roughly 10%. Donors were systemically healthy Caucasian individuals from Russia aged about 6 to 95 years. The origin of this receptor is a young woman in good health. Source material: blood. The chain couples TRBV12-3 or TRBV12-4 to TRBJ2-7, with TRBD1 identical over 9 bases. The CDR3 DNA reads TGTGCCAGAAGTCGGATTGGGACAGGGATGGGGAACGAGCAGTACTTC. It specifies CARSRIGTGMGNEQYF.